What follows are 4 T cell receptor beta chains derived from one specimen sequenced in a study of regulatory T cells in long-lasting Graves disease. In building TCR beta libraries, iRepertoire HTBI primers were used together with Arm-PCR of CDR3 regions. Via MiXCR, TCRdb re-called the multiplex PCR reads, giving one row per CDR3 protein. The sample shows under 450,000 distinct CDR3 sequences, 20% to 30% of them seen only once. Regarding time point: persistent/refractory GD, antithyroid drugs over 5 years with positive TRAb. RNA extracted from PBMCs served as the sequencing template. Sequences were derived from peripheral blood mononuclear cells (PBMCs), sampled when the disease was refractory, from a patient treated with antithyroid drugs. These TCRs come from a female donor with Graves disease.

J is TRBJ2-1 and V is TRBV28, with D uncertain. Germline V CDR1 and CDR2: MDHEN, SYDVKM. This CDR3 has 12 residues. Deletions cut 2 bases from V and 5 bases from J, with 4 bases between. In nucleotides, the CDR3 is TGTGCCAGCAGTTTAGAACACAATGAGCAGTTCTTC. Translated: CASSLEHNEQFF.

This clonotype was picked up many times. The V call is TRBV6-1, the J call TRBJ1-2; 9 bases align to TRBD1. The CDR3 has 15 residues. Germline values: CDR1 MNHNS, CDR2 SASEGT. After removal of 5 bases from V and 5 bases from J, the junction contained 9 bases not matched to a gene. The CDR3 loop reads CASSPRTGGAYGYTF. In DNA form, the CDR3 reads TGTGCCAGCAGTCCACGCACAGGGGGCGCGTATGGCTACACCTTC.

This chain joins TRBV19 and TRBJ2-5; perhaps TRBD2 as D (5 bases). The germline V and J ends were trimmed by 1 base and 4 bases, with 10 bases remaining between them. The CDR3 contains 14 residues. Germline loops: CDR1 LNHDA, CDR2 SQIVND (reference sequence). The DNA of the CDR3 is TGTGCCAGTAGTATAGGCCCCGGAGGAGAGACCCAGTACTTC. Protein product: CASSIGPGGETQYF.

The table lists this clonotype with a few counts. The CDR3 sequence: CASSTGQAEAFF. The CDR3 bases are TGTGCCAGTAGCACTGGCCAGGCAGAAGCTTTCTTT. The gene calls are TRBV19 and TRBJ1-1; D is ambiguous. V lost 6 bases and J 8 bases, leaving 13 bases between the germline ends. There are 12 residues in the CDR3. The germline V gene has CDR1 LNHDA and CDR2 SQIVND (reference sequence).